The next 19 T cell receptor beta chains were all read from a single sample in a study of shared clonotypes between healthy human individuals. Positive CCR7 selection of CD45RO-negative cells yielded the naive CD8 cells, and terminally differentiated effector memory CD45RA+ cells were excluded. Sequenced by immunoSEQ multiplex PCR; TCRdb stores in-frame clones only, minus some. The sample lists millions of clones, about 95% occurring once. Sequenced input: naive CD8+ T cells sorted from blood. Receptors were obtained from a man aged 18 to 30 in good health.

The chain uses TRBV6-5 and TRBJ2-7; a weak D match, TRBD1 (5 bases). There are 14 residues in the CDR3. CDR1 is MNHEY and CDR2 is SVGAGI in the germline V gene. V was trimmed by 2 bases and J by 3 bases, leaving 11 bases between them. The CDR3 sequence is CASSYGERGYEQYF. Here the CDR3 DNA reads TGTGCCAGCAGTTACGGAGAAAGGGGCTACGAGCAGTACTTC.

CDR3 loop: CASSESSGGTDTQYF. In DNA form, the CDR3 reads TGTGCCAGCAGCGAATCTAGCGGGGGCACAGATACGCAGTATTTT. The chain recombines TRBV5-5 with TRBJ2-3; 9 nucleotides agree with TRBD2. Trimming removed 4 bases from V and 1 base from J; junction bases left unmatched: 4. Germline assignment: CDR1 SGHKS and CDR2 YYEKEE (reference sequence). The CDR3 runs 15 residues.

This clone was observed once. J is TRBJ2-1 and V is TRBV19; 11 bases map to TRBD2. In germline, CDR1 is LNHDA, CDR2 SQIVND (reference sequence). J lost 6 bases, V lost 8 bases, and 3 bases had no gene match. This CDR3 comprises 13 residues. CDR3 in DNA: TGTGCCAGTTATAGCGGGAGGGCCAATGAGCAGTTCTTC. It yields the protein CASYSGRANEQFF.

This rearrangement joins TRBV7-9 to TRBJ2-1; a weak D match, TRBD2 (6 bases). The CDR3 has 16 amino acids. Germline V gene sequence: CDR1 SEHNR, CDR2 FQNEAQ (reference sequence). Between the trimmed V and J ends, which lost 6 bases and 4 bases, there was a span of 19 bases. CDR3 protein: CASSILRETGYNEQFF. As DNA, the CDR3 is TGTGCCAGCAGTATCCTCCGGGAGACTGGTTACAATGAGCAGTTCTTC.

In the case of this clone: The same CDR3 arises from other DNA sequences in this sample as well. This chain links TRBV11-2 with TRBJ2-7; D unclear. The germline gives CDR1 SGHAT, CDR2 FQNNGV. The CDR3 runs to 12 residues. V dropped 1 base and J dropped 3 bases, with 4 bases sitting between them. CDR3 in DNA: TGTGCCAGCAGCTTAGTTGGCTACGAGCAGTACTTC. It specifies CASSLVGYEQYF.

This clone was seen once. The rearrangement links TRBV6-4 to TRBJ1-1; 7 nucleotides line up with TRBD1. The germline gives CDR1 MRHNA, CDR2 SNTAGT. This CDR3 is built from 20 residues. V shed 2 bases and J 0 bases; nucleotides not matched to a gene: 18. This chain's CDR3 is CASSDPISIRQGSVNTEAFF. DNA for the CDR3: TGTGCCAGCAGTGACCCGATCTCCATCCGACAGGGTAGTGTGAACACTGAAGCTTTCTTT.

Of note for this clone: This sample also contains other DNA sequences that code for the same CDR3. The V and J genes are TRBV7-9 and TRBJ2-3; D gene ambiguous. The CDR3 consists of 13 residues. CDR1 and CDR2 (germline): SEHNR, FQNEAQ (reference sequence). V shed 3 bases and J shed 0 bases, with 4 bases lying between them. CDR3 sequence: CASSFDSTDTQYF. The DNA for the CDR3 is TGTGCCAGCAGCTTTGACAGCACAGATACGCAGTATTTT.

The chain employs TRBV29-1 and TRBJ2-7, with D perhaps TRBD1 (5 bases). This CDR3 spans 13 amino acids. Germline V gene sequence: CDR1 SQVTM, CDR2 ANQGSEA. The V end was cut by 4 bases, the J end by 0 bases, with 10 bases between. This chain's CDR3 is CSVGQGLSYEQYF. CDR3 nucleotide sequence: TGCAGCGTTGGGCAGGGCCTCTCCTACGAGCAGTACTTC.

The chain is built from TRBV4-1 and TRBJ2-5; the match to TRBD2 covers 10 bases. J gave up 4 bases and V 0 bases, and 8 bases lay outside the gene matches. This CDR3 is built from 17 residues. The germline CDR1 and CDR2 sequences are MGHRA and YSYEKL. This chain's CDR3 is CASSQDTGLAVGETQYF. The CDR3 DNA reads as TGCGCCAGCAGCCAAGATACCGGACTAGCGGTGGGAGAGACCCAGTACTTC.

The chain joins TRBV5-6 to TRBJ2-3; D tentatively reads TRBD1 or TRBD2 (5 bases each). There are 13 residues in the CDR3. The V and J ends lost 4 bases and 6 bases respectively, with 12 bases between them. Germline V CDR1 and CDR2: SGHDT, YYEEEE. For the CDR3, the DNA is TGTGCCAGCAGCCACCTAGAGGGGGATACGCAGTATTTT. Its protein product is CASSHLEGDTQYF.

The chain couples TRBV6-4 to TRBJ1-2; 9 nucleotides align to TRBD1. CDR3 size: 15 residues. J lost 2 bases, V lost 7 bases, and 8 bases had no gene match. Germline assignment: CDR1 MRHNA and CDR2 SNTAGT. CDR3 nucleotides: TGTGCCAGCACTCTAACCGGGACAGGGAACTATGGCTACACCTTC. Protein: CASTLTGTGNYGYTF.

V usage is TRBV6-5 and J usage is TRBJ2-5, with a possible D match to TRBD2 (7 bases). This CDR3 is built from 14 residues. Germline V CDR1 and CDR2: MNHEY, SVGAGI. With 2 bases removed from V and 7 bases from J, the gap between germline ends came to 14 bases. Written as DNA, the CDR3 is TGTGCCAGCAGTTACGATCGGGGGGCCTTGACCCAGTACTTC. This sequence encodes CASSYDRGALTQYF.

The rearrangement joins TRBV6-5 to TRBJ2-7; 8 bases line up with TRBD1. Germline CDR1 MNHEY, CDR2 SVGAGI. This CDR3 has 15 residues. After removal of 0 bases from V and 4 bases from J, the junction contained 5 bases not matched to a gene. CDR3 residues: CASSYSRQGRYEQYF. The CDR3 nucleotides are TGTGCCAGCAGTTACTCACGACAGGGGCGGTACGAGCAGTACTTC.

The chain uses TRBV7-9 and TRBJ1-6; D may be TRBD1 (6 bases). The ends were cut back, 5 bases at V and 8 bases at J, with 19 bases in the middle. The CDR3 has 16 amino acids. Germline V gene sequence: CDR1 SEHNR, CDR2 FQNEAQ (reference sequence). CDR3 nucleotide sequence: TGTGCCAGCAGCCCCGTGGGACACGGATTTGATTCACCCCTCCACTTT. Translating it yields CASSPVGHGFDSPLHF.

The rearrangement joins TRBV5-8 to TRBJ1-5, with D maybe TRBD1 (5 bases). Germline V gene lookup returns CDR1 SGHTS and CDR2 YDEGEE. This CDR3 has 14 amino acids. V was cut by 2 bases and J by 3 bases, with 9 bases left in between. CDR3 sequence (DNA): TGTGCCAGCAGCTTCGGGACTTACAATCAGCCCCAGCATTTT. Protein: CASSFGTYNQPQHF. The full variable domain, with the rest looked up from reference TRBV5-8 and TRBJ1-5, is EAGVTQSPTHLIKTRGQQATLRCSPISGHTSVYWYQQALGLGLQFLLWYDEGEERNRGNFPPRFSGRQFPNYSSELNVNALELEDSALYLCASSFGTYNQPQHFGDGTRLSIL.

The chain combines TRBV29-1 with TRBJ2-7; 10 bases align to TRBD2. Per germline, CDR1 SQVTM and CDR2 ANQGSEA. The CDR3 spans 16 residues. After removal of 3 bases from V and 0 bases from J, the junction contained 8 bases not matched to a gene. In nucleotides, the CDR3 is TGCAGCGTTGAGGGGCTAGCGGGAGATAGCTCCTACGAGCAGTACTTC. It yields the protein CSVEGLAGDSSYEQYF.

This clone was detected once. The V and J genes are TRBV18 and TRBJ2-6, with TRBD1 matching over 11 bases. After removal of 3 bases from V and 1 base from J, the junction contained 2 bases not matched to a gene. This CDR3 region has 17 residues. Germline CDR1 and CDR2: KGHSH and LQKENI. CDR3 residues: CASSPDRGQSGANVLTF. DNA for the CDR3: TGTGCCAGCTCACCGGACAGGGGGCAGTCTGGGGCCAACGTCCTGACTTTC.

The chain employs TRBV11-3 and TRBJ1-1, with D perhaps matching TRBD1 (6 bases). The CDR3 is 15 residues long. Germline-derived CDR1 and CDR2 are SGHNT and YENEEA. V was pared by 1 base and J by 4 bases, with 13 bases between. CDR3 in amino acids: CASSLVQVGGTEAFF. CDR3 nucleotide sequence: TGTGCCAGCAGCTTAGTGCAGGTAGGGGGCACTGAAGCTTTCTTT. Using reference TRBV11-3 and TRBJ1-1 for the parts outside the CDR3, the full variable domain is EAGVVQSPRYKIIEKKQPVAFWCNPISGHNTLYWYLQNLGQGPELLIRYENEEAVDDSQLPKDRFSAERLKGVDSTLKIQPAELGDSAVYLCASSLVQVGGTEAFFGQGTRLTVV.

J is TRBJ2-5 and V is TRBV27, with D maybe TRBD1 (5 bases). The V gene lost 3 bases and the J gene lost 2 bases, with 13 bases spanning the gap. CDR3 length: 15 amino acids. Germline lookup yields CDR1 MNHEY and CDR2 SMNVEV (reference sequence). The CDR3: CASSFQAGIQETQYF. The CDR3 nucleotides are TGTGCCAGCAGTTTCCAGGCAGGGATACAAGAGACCCAGTACTTC.